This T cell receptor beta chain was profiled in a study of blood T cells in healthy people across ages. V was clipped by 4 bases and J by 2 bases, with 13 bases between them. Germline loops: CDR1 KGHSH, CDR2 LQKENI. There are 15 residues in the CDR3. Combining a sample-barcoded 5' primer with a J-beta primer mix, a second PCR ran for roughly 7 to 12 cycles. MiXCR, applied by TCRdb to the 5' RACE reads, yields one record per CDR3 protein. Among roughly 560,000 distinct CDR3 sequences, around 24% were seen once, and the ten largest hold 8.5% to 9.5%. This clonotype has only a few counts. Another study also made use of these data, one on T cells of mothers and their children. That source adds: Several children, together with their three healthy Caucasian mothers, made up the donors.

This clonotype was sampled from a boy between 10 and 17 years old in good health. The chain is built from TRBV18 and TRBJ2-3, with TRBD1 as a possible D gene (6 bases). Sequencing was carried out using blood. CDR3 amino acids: CASSLRTDHTDTQYF. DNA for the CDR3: TGTGCCAGCTCACTACGGACAGACCACACAGATACGCAGTATTTT.